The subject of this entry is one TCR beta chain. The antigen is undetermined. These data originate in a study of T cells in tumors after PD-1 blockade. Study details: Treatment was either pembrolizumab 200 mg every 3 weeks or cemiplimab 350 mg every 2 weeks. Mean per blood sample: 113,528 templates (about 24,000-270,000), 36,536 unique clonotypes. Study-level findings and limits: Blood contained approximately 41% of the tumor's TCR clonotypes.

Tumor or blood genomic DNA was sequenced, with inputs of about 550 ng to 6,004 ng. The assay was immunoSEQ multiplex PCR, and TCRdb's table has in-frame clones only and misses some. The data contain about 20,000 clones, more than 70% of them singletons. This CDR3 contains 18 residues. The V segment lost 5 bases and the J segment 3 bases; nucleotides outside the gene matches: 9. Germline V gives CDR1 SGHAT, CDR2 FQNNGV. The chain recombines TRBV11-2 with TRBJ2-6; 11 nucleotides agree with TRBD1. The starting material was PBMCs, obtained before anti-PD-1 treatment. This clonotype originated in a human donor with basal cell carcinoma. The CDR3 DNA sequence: TGTGCCAGCAGCATGGACAGGGGGCGTCTAAGTGGGGCCAACGTCCTGACTTTC. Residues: CASSMDRGRLSGANVLTF.